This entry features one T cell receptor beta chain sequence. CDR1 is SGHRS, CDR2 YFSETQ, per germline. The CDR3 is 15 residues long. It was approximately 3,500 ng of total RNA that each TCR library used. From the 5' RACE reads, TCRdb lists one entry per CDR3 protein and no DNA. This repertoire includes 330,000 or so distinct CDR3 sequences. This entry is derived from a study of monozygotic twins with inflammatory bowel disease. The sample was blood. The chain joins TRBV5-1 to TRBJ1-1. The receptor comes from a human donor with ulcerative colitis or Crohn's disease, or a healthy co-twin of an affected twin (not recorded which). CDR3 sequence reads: CASSLPPGPDTEAFF. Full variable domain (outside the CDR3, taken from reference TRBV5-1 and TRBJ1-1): KAGVTQTPRYLIKTRGQQVTLSCSPISGHRSVSWYQQTPGQGLQFLFEYFSETQRNKGNFPGRFSGRQFSNSRSEMNVSTLELGDSALYLCASSLPPGPDTEAFFGQGTRLTVV.